The clone carrying this T cell receptor beta chain was counted a single time. These data are taken from a study of T cell changes during pregnancy in multiple sclerosis. Profiled with immunoSEQ multiplex PCR; TCRdb holds only in-frame clones, not every one. The sample records approximately 63,000 clones, roughly 91% being singletons. CDR3 length: 13 amino acids. Trimming stripped 6 bases from V and 4 bases from J, with 12 bases between. The germline V gene encodes CDR1 SEHNR and CDR2 FQNEAQ (reference sequence). The V and J genes are TRBV7-9 and TRBJ1-2; D not certain. This sample comprised peripheral blood, obtained in the third trimester of pregnancy. The receptor was isolated from a female donor in good health, enrolled as a control in a pregnancy study. CDR3 sequence (DNA): TGTGCCAGCAGGGGGAGAGGTCCCTATGGCTACACCTTC. It yields the protein CASRGRGPYGYTF.